These 18 T cell receptor beta chains were all obtained from the same sample, sequenced in a study of CXCR3-negative and CXCR3-positive naive CD8 T cells. Carrying UMI labels, the TRB cDNA libraries were prepared through 5' RACE. TCRdb re-called the 5' RACE reads and shows each CDR3 protein once, DNA omitted. The sample has 6,000 to 7,000 distinct CDR3 sequences, and its top ten clones hold roughly 1.4%. These receptors' antigens are unknown. Study-level results: Higher TRB CDR3 hydrophobicity marked CXCR3-positive naive cells relative to CXCR3-negative naive cells.

The sequencing sample was made of naive CXCR3+ CD8+ T cells from blood. Specified subset: CD45RO-CCR7+CD27+CD95- naive CD8+ T cells expressing CXCR3 (TNR3+). The receptors here all came from a human donor in good health. Some clones in this sample may be carry-over from other donors' samples.

The chain has TRBV2 and TRBJ2-7. The CDR3 spans 12 residues. The germline V gene encodes CDR1 SNHLY and CDR2 FYNNEI. This chain's CDR3 is CASSETSYEQYF.

This sequence joins TRBV15 and TRBJ2-1. The germline V gene encodes CDR1 LNHNV and CDR2 YYDKDF (reference sequence). This CDR3 has 12 amino acids. CDR3 loop: CATSRDTDEQFF. The whole variable domain, filled in from reference TRBV15 and TRBJ2-1, reads DAMVIQNPRYQVTQFGKPVTLSCSQTLNHNVMYWYQQKSSQAPKLLFHYYDKDFNNEADTPDNFQSRRPNTSFCFLDIRSPGLGDTAMYLCATSRDTDEQFFGPGTRLTVL.

J is TRBJ1-2 and V is TRBV10-3; the D call from TCRdb, TRBD1, cannot be confirmed without DNA. The CDR3 length is 13 residues. The germline V gene has CDR1 ENHRY and CDR2 SYGVKD. The CDR3 protein is CATSTGERDGYTF.

V usage is TRBV5-4 and J usage is TRBJ2-1; TCRdb calls TRBD2, which cannot be checked without DNA. CDR3 length: 15 amino acids. CDR1 is SGHNT and CDR2 is YYREEE in the germline V gene (reference sequence). CDR3 sequence reads: CASSFGSSGHNEQFF.

This clonotype counts as medium-sized by frequency. The genes are TRBV29-1 and TRBJ2-5. CDR3 size: 11 residues. CDR1 and CDR2 from the germline V gene are SQVTM and ANQGSEA. This chain's CDR3 is CSVEGFETQYF.

In terms of frequency, this clonotype is medium-sized (0.01 to 0.1%). This chain uses TRBV5-1 with TRBJ2-1; the TCRdb call, TRBD2, lacks DNA for checking. Germline CDR1 SGHRS, CDR2 YFSETQ. The CDR3 is made up of 15 amino acids. The CDR3 loop reads CASSLVGGPYNEQFF.

This clonotype is medium-sized by frequency. The V and J genes are TRBV7-9 and TRBJ2-7; with no DNA, the TCRdb D assignment of TRBD1 cannot be verified. This CDR3 spans 17 amino acids. The germline gives CDR1 SEHNR, CDR2 FQNEAQ (reference sequence). The CDR3 protein is CASSLVPLGGRAYEQYF.

The chain has TRBV10-1 and TRBJ2-4. The CDR3 loop spans 14 amino acids. Germline loops: CDR1 WNHNN, CDR2 SYGVQD (reference sequence). The CDR3 reads CASSASRTPNIQYF.

V usage is TRBV11-2 and J usage is TRBJ2-7; the D gene TCRdb calls, TRBD2, cannot be checked with no DNA. Germline V CDR1 and CDR2: SGHAT, FQNNGV. The CDR3 consists of 18 residues. CDR3 in amino acids: CASSLDLQLAGDSYEQYF. Full variable domain (rest looked up from reference TRBV11-2 and TRBJ2-7): EAGVAQSPRYKIIEKRQSVAFWCNPISGHATLYWYQQILGQGPKLLIQFQNNGVVDDSQLPKDRFSAERLKGVDSTLKIQPAKLEDSAVYLCASSLDLQLAGDSYEQYFGPGTRLTVT.

The chain is built from TRBV12-3 or TRBV12-4 and TRBJ2-1. The CDR3 has 14 residues. The CDR3 here is CASSLGPVINEQLF.

According to its frequency, this clonotype is medium-sized. The chain has TRBV6-5 and TRBJ2-5; TCRdb calls TRBD1, which cannot be checked without DNA. The CDR3 loop spans 13 amino acids. Germline-derived CDR1 and CDR2 are MNHEY and SVGAGI. This CDR3 reads CASRTGGRETQYF.

The chain links TRBV25-1 to TRBJ1-1; there is no DNA to check the TCRdb D call of TRBD1. The CDR3 runs 13 residues. Germline-derived CDR1 and CDR2 are MGHDK and SYGVNS. Here the CDR3 reads CASSAILTGEAFF.

The chain recombines TRBV12-5 with TRBJ2-7; TCRdb's assignment of TRBD1 cannot be checked, as there is no DNA. CDR3 size: 13 residues. The germline CDR1 and CDR2 sequences are LGHNT and FRNRAP. The chain's CDR3 is CASGRQFPYEQYF. Based on the CDR3 plus reference TRBV12-5 and TRBJ2-7, the full variable domain is DARVTQTPRHKVTEMGQEVTMRCQPILGHNTVFWYRQTMMQGLELLAYFRNRAPLDDSGMPKDRFSAEMPDATLATLKIQPSEPRDSAVYFCASGRQFPYEQYFGPGTRLTVT.

The rearrangement joins TRBV6-2 or TRBV6-3 to TRBJ2-7. Looked up from germline, CDR1 is MNHEY and CDR2 is SVGEGT. The CDR3 spans 11 residues. The CDR3 loop reads CASSYAYEQYF.

This chain links TRBV7-6 with TRBJ2-2; TCRdb's D call, TRBD2, is unchecked because there is no DNA. The CDR3 has 13 residues. Germline V gene sequence: CDR1 SGHVS, CDR2 FNYEAQ. Here the CDR3 reads CASKGRNTGELFF.

This rearrangement joins TRBV7-6 to TRBJ2-7. This CDR3 region has 13 residues. The germline CDR1 and CDR2 sequences are SGHVS and FNYEAQ. The CDR3 loop reads CASRMGSNYEQYF. Supplemented by reference TRBV7-6 and TRBJ2-7, the full variable domain reads GAGVSQSPRYKVTKRGQDVALRCDPISGHVSLYWYRQALGQGPEFLTYFNYEAQQDKSGLPNDRFSAERPEGSISTLTIQRTEQRDSAMYRCASRMGSNYEQYFGPGTRLTVT.

The V gene is TRBV11-3, the J gene TRBJ2-7; lacking DNA, the TRBD2 call made by TCRdb goes unchecked. The CDR3 loop spans 19 amino acids. Germline V CDR1 and CDR2: SGHNT, YENEEA. The CDR3 here is CASSSRAISYTNSSYEQYF.

The chain employs TRBV13 and TRBJ2-7. The CDR3 runs to 13 residues. Germline CDR1 is PRHDT and CDR2 is FYEKMQ (reference sequence). Here the CDR3 reads CASSLELSYEQYF.